The present entry profiles one TCR beta chain with its context. Its target is not known. This entry comes from a study of siplizumab effects on memory and regulatory T cells. Study-wide findings and caveats: Siplizumab significantly reduced alloreactive sequences traceable to unstimulated CD4+ memory cells. Of the alloreactive clones, only a minor fraction mapped to unstimulated subsets. No functional test confirmed suppression by proliferating siplizumab-culture Tregs.

Germline CDR1 reads MNHEY; CDR2 reads SVGAGI. V was clipped by 1 base and J by 4 bases, with 14 bases between them. CDR3 length: 16 residues. TCR templates, some 10^5 per sample, were assayed. The repertoire was sequenced with immunoSEQ multiplex PCR; TCRdb's copy has only in-frame clones and lacks some. The top ten clones hold under 0.75% of a sample with over 100,000 clones, about 90% of them seen once. The receptor's source is a human donor in good health. The chain joins TRBV6-5 to TRBJ1-3; perhaps TRBD1 as D (5 bases). Sample: Tregs sorted from blood. The CDR3 DNA sequence: TGTGCCAGCAGTTACTGGTCGGGAAGGGGCGGAAACACCATATATTTT. Encoded protein: CASSYWSGRGGNTIYF.